The clone carrying this T cell receptor (beta chain) was recorded only once. Its antigen is as yet unknown. This record comes from a study of cytomegalovirus exposure and HLA in healthy donors. Study-wide results and caveats: Excluded: some indistinguishable V segments such as TRBV6-2 and TRBV6-3.

The length of the CDR3 is 13 residues. Germline assignment: CDR1 SGHVS and CDR2 FNYEAQ. V lost 3 bases to trimming and J lost 9 bases; unmatched junction nucleotides: 3. PCR used 60 Vbeta primers and 13 Jbeta primers. Sequencing used immunoSEQ multiplex PCR; TCRdb keeps in-frame clones, though not all of them. Of approximately 160,000 clones in the sample, around 78% were seen once. This receptor was obtained from a woman aged 40 to 49 in good health and CMV-seronegative. The genes are TRBV7-6 and TRBJ2-1, with TRBD2 matching over 9 bases. Sequences were obtained from PBMCs. The CDR3 sequence is CASSFVSGSEQFF. The CDR3 DNA reads TGTGCCAGCAGCTTCGTTAGCGGGAGTGAGCAGTTCTTC.